Below are 5 T cell receptor beta chains sequenced from a single sample in a study of T cells in Graves' hyperthyroidism and ophthalmopathy. Researchers amplified the TCR beta CDR3 regions from RNA transcripts. RT-PCR in the first round (using the HTBI primer set) targeted the TCR CDR3. TCRdb re-derived calls from the multiplex PCR reads in MiXCR, one entry per CDR3 protein. Of about half a million distinct CDR3 sequences listed, about 20% are singletons. Sequencing was performed on blood. The receptors were sampled from a middle-aged man with Graves' ophthalmopathy.

A few counts support this clonotype. The rearrangement links TRBV7-8 to TRBJ1-1; a possible D gene is TRBD1 (5 bases). V shed 3 bases and J shed 1 base, with 18 bases lying between them. CDR3 length: 17 amino acids. Germline V gene data show CDR1 as SGHVS and CDR2 as FQNEAQ. The DNA of the CDR3 is TGTGCCAGCAGCTTCGGTAGGGGAAGAATGAAGAACACTGAAGCTTTCTTT. This gives the protein CASSFGRGRMKNTEAFF.

The chain has TRBV4-3 and TRBJ1-2, with D unresolved. The CDR3 extends over 13 amino acids. V was trimmed by 0 bases and J by 5 bases, leaving 7 bases between them. Germline V gives CDR1 LGHNA, CDR2 YSLEER. Here the CDR3 DNA reads TGCGCCAGCAGCCAAGATTCAGAGTATGGCTACACCTTC. It codes for CASSQDSEYGYTF.

V is TRBV5-8 and J is TRBJ1-1; TRBD1 agrees at 9 bases. The CDR3 is 17 residues long. V lost 2 bases, J lost 5 bases, and 13 bases stayed unmatched. The germline V gene encodes CDR1 SGHTS and CDR2 YDEGEE. DNA of the CDR3: TGTGCCAGCAGCTTCAGACTACAGGGGGCTAAGGGAACTGAAGCTTTCTTT. Protein sequence: CASSFRLQGAKGTEAFF. The full variable domain, rest sourced from reference TRBV5-8 and TRBJ1-1, is EAGVTQSPTHLIKTRGQQATLRCSPISGHTSVYWYQQALGLGLQFLLWYDEGEERNRGNFPPRFSGRQFPNYSSELNVNALELEDSALYLCASSFRLQGAKGTEAFFGQGTRLTVV.

This clonotype was counted between two and nine times. This chain joins TRBV2 and TRBJ1-6; TRBD1 matches 10 bases. After removal of 6 bases from V and 10 bases from J, the junction contained 15 bases not matched to a gene. Germline V gene sequence: CDR1 SNHLY, CDR2 FYNNEI. The CDR3 consists of 17 residues. CDR3 nucleotides: TGTGCCAGCAGCAAAGACAGGGGGCGATATCTTCGGTCACCCCTCCACTTT. Translated, it gives CASSKDRGRYLRSPLHF.

The table lists this clonotype with a few counts. The V and J genes are TRBV5-6 and TRBJ1-2; D is undetermined. This CDR3 has 15 amino acids. Per the germline V gene, CDR1 is SGHDT and CDR2 is YYEEEE. The ends were cut back, 2 bases at V and 0 bases at J, with 11 bases in the middle. The CDR3: CASSFGGLANYGYTF. The CDR3 DNA is TGTGCCAGCAGCTTTGGCGGGCTAGCTAACTATGGCTACACCTTC.